This is a list of T cell receptor beta chains from one sample in a study of cytomegalovirus exposure and HLA in healthy donors. The repertoire was sequenced with immunoSEQ multiplex PCR; TCRdb's copy has only in-frame clones and lacks some. This sample carries a few hundred thousand clones, approximately 80% of them seen once, and the ten largest clones take roughly 0.31%. Sequencing was performed on PBMCs. All receptors derive from a girl aged 2 to 10 in good health and CMV-seronegative. Both conserved end residues are part of each CDR3. Fields, in order: V gene, D gene, clone size, CDR3 length, J gene, CDR3 DNA, CDR3 protein. The D gene is left open where the match is weak. A row's size may be missing; if present it is once, few, many or a size class.

>TRBV6-5|.|.|16|TRBJ2-7
TGTGCCAGCAGTTACTCGGAGGCGGGGGCATCCTACGAGCAGTACTTC
CASSYSEAGASYEQYF
>TRBV6-5|.|.|14|TRBJ1-5
TGTGCCAGCAGTTCAGGAGAGGGCCATCAGCCCCAGCATTTT
CASSSGEGHQPQHF
>TRBV30|.|once|15|TRBJ1-5
TGTGCCTGGAGTGTAGGTTCGGGATACAATCAGCCCCAGCATTTT
CAWSVGSGYNQPQHF
>TRBV5-4|TRBD2|.|15|TRBJ2-7
TGTGCCAGCAGCTCGACAAGCGGGAGCTTGAACGAGCAGTACTTC
CASSSTSGSLNEQYF
>TRBV5-1|.|few|14|TRBJ1-1
TGCGCCAGCAGCTTTTTAGAGGAAGGGGCTGAAGCTTTCTTT
CASSFLEEGAEAFF
>TRBV19|TRBD1|once|19|TRBJ1-5
TGTGCCAGTAGTATTGACAGGGTGCGGTCAGTATTGGTCAATCAGCCCCAGCATTTT
CASSIDRVRSVLVNQPQHF
>TRBV4-1|.|.|16|TRBJ2-7
TGCGCCAGCAGCCAAGAAGGGTGGAGGGGAACCTACGAGCAGTACTTC
CASSQEGWRGTYEQYF
>TRBV6-5|.|.|13|TRBJ2-7
TGTGCCAGCGGACGGGGGTCGCCCTACGAGCAGTACTTC
CASGRGSPYEQYF
>TRBV2|.|once|16|TRBJ1-2
TGTGCCAGCAGTGTCGGCCGGGTTCCTTCGAACTATGGCTACACCTTC
CASSVGRVPSNYGYTF
>TRBV4-1|.|.|15|TRBJ1-3
TGCGCCAGCAGTCCCCTTGGGGGCATTGGAAACACCATATATTTT
CASSPLGGIGNTIYF
>TRBV6-5|.|.|13|TRBJ2-3
TGTGCCAGCAGGGGCTCCGGCACAGATACGCAGTATTTT
CASRGSGTDTQYF
>TRBV28|.|.|16|TRBJ1-6
TGTGCCAGCAGTTTATCTGGCAGGGGTAGCAATTCACCCCTCCACTTT
CASSLSGRGSNSPLHF
>TRBV9|.|.|15|TRBJ2-2
TGTGCCAGCAGCGCAATATCTAGCGCCACCGGGGAGCTGTTTTTT
CASSAISSATGELFF
>TRBV10-1|.|.|20|TRBJ2-4
TGCGCCATCATCCTAAAATGGACACGCAGAGCATTAATTAACAAAAACATTCAGTACTTC
CAIILKWTRRALINKNIQYF
>TRBV11-2|.|.|15|TRBJ2-7
TGTGCCAGCAGCCCCTACTGGCGGGAACCCTACGAGCAGTACTTC
CASSPYWREPYEQYF
>TRBV28|.|.|14|TRBJ2-2
TGTGCCAGCAGTTTCGGGGGAAGCCGCGGGGAGCTGTTTTTT
CASSFGGSRGELFF
>TRBV15|.|.|17|TRBJ1-4
TGTGCCACCAGCCCCTACCCAGCGGGTGCAACTAATGAAAAACTGTTTTTT
CATSPYPAGATNEKLFF
>TRBV10-2|TRBD2|.|13|TRBJ2-7
TGCGCCAGCAGAGAAGCGGGAAGCTACGAGCAGTACTTC
CASREAGSYEQYF
>TRBV10-3|TRBD1|.|16|TRBJ1-4
TGTGCCATCAGCTCGGGACAGGGGATGACTAATGAAAAACTGTTTTTT
CAISSGQGMTNEKLFF
>TRBV7-9|TRBD1|.|15|TRBJ2-7
TGTGCCAGCAGCGCTGGACAGGGGAGCTCCTACGAGCAGTACTTC
CASSAGQGSSYEQYF
>TRBV7-2|.|.|15|TRBJ1-5
TGTGCCAGCAGCTTAGTGGGGGAGGGGAATCAGCCCCAGCATTTT
CASSLVGEGNQPQHF
>TRBV30|TRBD1|.|16|TRBJ1-5
TGTGCCTGGAGCGCGGGGGGGACAGGGGTGAATCAGCCCCAGCATTTT
CAWSAGGTGVNQPQHF
>TRBV7-3|.|once|15|TRBJ2-3
TGTGCCAGCAGCTTAAAGGGGGTTAGCACAGATACGCAGTATTTT
CASSLKGVSTDTQYF
>TRBV5-8|.|.|15|TRBJ1-2
TGTGCCAGCAGCTTGGCCGGGGCAGGGGTCTATGGCTACACCTTC
CASSLAGAGVYGYTF
>TRBV2|.|few|16|TRBJ1-6
TGTGCCACTAGGACTTACCAGCTCCTATATAATTCACCCCTCCACTTT
CATRTYQLLYNSPLHF
>TRBV4-1|.|.|14|TRBJ2-7
TGCGCCAGCAGCCCTCACCAGGTATCCTACGAGCAGTACTTC
CASSPHQVSYEQYF
>TRBV9|.|once|13|TRBJ1-5
TGTGCCAGCAGCGTTCAGGGGAATCAGCCCCAGCATTTT
CASSVQGNQPQHF
>TRBV19|.|.|11|TRBJ2-7
TGTGCCAGTAGTACCAACTACGAGCAGTACTTC
CASSTNYEQYF
>TRBV6-6|TRBD1|.|16|TRBJ2-2
TGTGCCAGCAGTTCCCACGACAGGGGGAACACCGGGGAGCTGTTTTTT
CASSSHDRGNTGELFF
>TRBV7-2|.|.|14|TRBJ2-7
TGTGCCAGCAGCTGGGGAGCCATTCCCTACGAGCAGTACTTC
CASSWGAIPYEQYF
>TRBV7-6|.|.|14|TRBJ1-2
TGTGCCAGCAGCCCTAGTGGACAGAACTATGGCTACACCTTC
CASSPSGQNYGYTF
>TRBV4-2|.|once|14|TRBJ2-1
TGTGCCAGCAGCCAAGAAGTGGGGGCGGGTGAGCAGTTCTTC
CASSQEVGAGEQFF
>TRBV28|.|few|16|TRBJ2-2
TGTGCCAGCAGCGTAGTGGGCAGTTCAGGGACCGGGGAGCTGTTTTTT
CASSVVGSSGTGELFF
>TRBV5-1|.|.|15|TRBJ2-3
TGCGCCAGCCTAGAGCGGAGTGGGAGCACAGATACGCAGTATTTT
CASLERSGSTDTQYF
>TRBV7-7|.|.|15|TRBJ1-3
TGTGCCAGCAGCTTAGCGGACAGCCCTGGAAACACCATATATTTT
CASSLADSPGNTIYF
>TRBV7-2|.|many|14|TRBJ1-5
TGTGCCAGCAGCTTCGCGGTTAGCAATCAGCCCCAGCATTTT
CASSFAVSNQPQHF
>TRBV9|.|.|13|TRBJ1-5
TGTGCCAGCAGCGTAGATCCGGATCAGCCCCAGCATTTT
CASSVDPDQPQHF
>TRBV2|TRBD2|once|18|TRBJ2-5
TGTGCCATAGCTCCCGAACCGGGACTAGCGGGGGACCAAGAGACCCAGTACTTC
CAIAPEPGLAGDQETQYF
>TRBV7-9|TRBD1|.|14|TRBJ1-1
TGTGCCAGCAGCTTAGGTGGGACAGGGATTGAAGCTTTCTTT
CASSLGGTGIEAFF
>TRBV19|TRBD1|.|13|TRBJ2-3
TGTGCCAGTAGTCTAACACAGGGGAGTACGCAGTATTTT
CASSLTQGSTQYF
>TRBV4-2|TRBD1|few|14|TRBJ1-1
TGTGCCAGCAGCCAAGTACAGGGGACGACTGAAGCTTTCTTT
CASSQVQGTTEAFF
>TRBV5-8|TRBD1|.|14|TRBJ2-7
TGTGCCAGCAGCTTCTCCGGGACAGGGGACGAGCAGTACTTC
CASSFSGTGDEQYF
>TRBV7-3|TRBD2|.|15|TRBJ2-1
TGTGCCAGCAGCTTAAGTGGGACTACCAACAATGAGCAGTTCTTC
CASSLSGTTNNEQFF
>TRBV5-1|TRBD2|few|16|TRBJ2-3
TGCGCCAGCAGAGCGGGGGGGCTTATCGGCACAGATACGCAGTATTTT
CASRAGGLIGTDTQYF